Sequencing of this T cell receptor beta chain was carried out in a study of blood T cell repertoires in COVID-19. Study-wide context: Specimens from acute and convalescent COVID-19 originated in the United States, Italy and Spain. The cDNA or gDNA used as material had been derived from T cells, B-cell-depleted T cells, or PBMCs.

The CDR3 consists of 15 residues. The germline V and J ends were trimmed by 6 bases and 2 bases, with 16 bases remaining between them. CDR1 and CDR2 from the germline V gene are SGHTA and FQGNSA. Some clones are missing from TCRdb's copy, which holds only in-frame ones; the method was immunoSEQ multiplex PCR. The table records 90,000 to 100,000 clones, 70% to 90% of them present only once. During active infection, Seattle patients enrolled and were then monitored through disease. The clonotype originates from a woman aged 60-70 years with COVID-19, enrolled during active disease. The sample taken for sequencing was peripheral blood. The rearrangement joins TRBV7-2 to TRBJ1-2, with a tentative D call TRBD1 (6 bases). CDR3 amino acids: CASSSSRTENYGYTF. The CDR3 DNA sequence: TGTGCCAGCAGTTCCAGCCGGACAGAAAACTATGGCTACACCTTC.